What follows are 15 T cell receptor beta chains derived from one specimen sequenced in a study of graft-versus-host responses after intestinal transplantation. Clones were read by immunoSEQ multiplex PCR, and TCRdb kept only the in-frame ones, dropping some. Of almost 40,000 clones listed, roughly 95% were seen once; the top ten hold less than 0.25%. For these receptors, no antigen is known. The material was unstimulated CD8+ T cells sorted from spleen or lymph node cells, obtained before transplant. Receptors were obtained from a human donor who was the organ donor for an intestinal transplant.

The CDR3, as DNA: TGCAGCGTCCTCGACGCCACCAACGCTGAAGCTTTCTTT. This encodes CSVLDATNAEAFF. J is TRBJ1-1 and V is TRBV29-1, with D uncertain. V was trimmed by 6 bases and J by 6 bases, leaving 17 bases between them. The CDR3 contains 13 residues. The germline CDR1 and CDR2 sequences are SQVTM and ANQGSEA.

This chain connects TRBV7-9 to TRBJ1-2; TRBD1 agrees at 8 bases. CDR3 length: 15 residues. V dropped 6 bases and J dropped 3; count of bases not matched to a gene: 9. Germline CDR1 SEHNR, CDR2 FQNEAQ (reference sequence). CDR3 amino acids: CASSSGDRPHYGYTF. In nucleotides, the CDR3 is TGTGCCAGCAGTTCGGGGGACAGGCCCCACTATGGCTACACCTTC. Supplemented by reference TRBV7-9 and TRBJ1-2, the full variable domain reads DTGVSQNPRHKITKRGQNVTFRCDPISEHNRLYWYRQTLGQGPEFLTYFQNEAQLEKSRLLSDRFSAERPKGSFSTLEIQRTEQGDSAMYLCASSSGDRPHYGYTFGSGTRLTVV.

The chain employs TRBV2 and TRBJ2-2, with 10 bases aligning to TRBD1. The CDR3 extends over 16 amino acids. V was pared by 6 bases and J by 6 bases, with 10 bases of the junction left unmatched. From germline, CDR1 is SNHLY and CDR2 FYNNEI. CDR3 protein: CASSPTGTGVAGELFF. In DNA form, the CDR3 reads TGTGCCAGCAGCCCTACCGGGACAGGGGTCGCCGGGGAGCTGTTTTTT.

The gene calls are TRBV27 and TRBJ2-7; possible D gene TRBD1, 5 bases. V was cut by 1 base and J by 5 bases, with 12 bases left in between. The germline V gene has CDR1 MNHEY and CDR2 SMNVEV (reference sequence). This CDR3 region has 14 residues. CDR3 nucleotides: TGTGCCAGCAGTTTATTGGGGCGCTCGGACGAGCAGTACTTC. This sequence encodes CASSLLGRSDEQYF.

The chain combines TRBV6-5 with TRBJ2-7; D gene ambiguous. Germline V CDR1 and CDR2: MNHEY, SVGAGI. There are 14 residues in the CDR3. V shed 7 bases and J shed 2 bases, with 15 bases lying between them. This CDR3 is CASTQYLGTYEQYF. The CDR3 DNA sequence: TGTGCCAGCACTCAATATTTGGGGACCTACGAGCAGTACTTC.

CDR3 in DNA: TGTGCCAGCAGCTTCGACCAGGGGAGAGGAAACACCATATATTTT. Amino acids: CASSFDQGRGNTIYF. The chain recombines TRBV5-8 with TRBJ1-3; a possible D gene is TRBD1 (6 bases). The CDR3 is 15 residues long. CDR1 and CDR2 (germline): SGHTS, YDEGEE. V lost 2 bases and J 4 bases, leaving 13 bases between the germline ends.

CDR3 sequence (DNA): TGTGCCAGCAGCAGGGGACAGGGACCAGATACGCAGTATTTT. It encodes CASSRGQGPDTQYF. The J gene is TRBJ2-3, the V gene TRBV9; 9 bases are a match to TRBD1. J was trimmed by 4 bases and V by 4 bases; bases with no gene match: 4. CDR1 is SGDLS and CDR2 is YYNGEE in the germline V gene. This CDR3 comprises 14 residues. Looking up the rest from reference TRBV9 and TRBJ2-3 gives the full variable domain: DSGVTQTPKHLITATGQRVTLRCSPRSGDLSVYWYQQSLDQGLQFLIQYYNGEERAKGNILERFSAQQFPDLHSELNLSSLELGDSALYFCASSRGQGPDTQYFGPGTRLTVL.

This clone was detected only once. The chain joins TRBV21-1 to TRBJ1-4; the tabulated D call, TRBD1, remains unverified against the DNA. TRBV21-1 is marked as a pseudogene. This CDR3 has 15 residues. The CDR3 region has the DNA TGTGCCAGCAGCAATTCACAGTCAACTAATGAAAAACTGTTTTTT. This encodes CASSNSQSTNEKLFF.

The rearrangement joins TRBV6-6 to TRBJ1-3; D is uncertain. Trimming removed 6 bases at V and 0 bases at J, with 15 bases between. CDR1 and CDR2 from the germline V gene are MNHNY and SVGAGI (reference sequence). This CDR3 is built from 16 residues. The CDR3 nucleotides are TGTGCCAGCAGCCCCTTCTCACAGTTCTCTGGAAACACCATATATTTT. Amino acid sequence: CASSPFSQFSGNTIYF.

This sequence joins TRBV6-1 and TRBJ1-4, with 7 bases that match TRBD1. CDR3 length: 14 amino acids. From germline, CDR1 is MNHNS and CDR2 SASEGT. The V and J ends lost 5 bases and 7 bases, in that order; junction bases with no gene match: 7. CDR3 in amino acids: CASSYSGGGEKLFF. In DNA form, the CDR3 reads TGTGCCAGCAGTTATTCAGGGGGTGGTGAAAAACTGTTTTTT.

This chain links TRBV18 with TRBJ2-5, with 10 bases lining up with TRBD2. The ends lost 3 bases at V and 1 base at J; junction bases unmatched: 2. The length of the CDR3 is 15 residues. Per germline, CDR1 KGHSH and CDR2 LQKENI. The CDR3 DNA is TGTGCCAGCTCACCGTTAGCGGGGGGCCAAGAGACCCAGTACTTC. Residues: CASSPLAGGQETQYF.

The rearrangement links TRBV10-2 to TRBJ2-5; 11 bases align to TRBD2. J was trimmed by 5 bases and V by 0 bases; bases with no gene match: 8. The CDR3 is 17 residues long. Germline loops: CDR1 WSHSY, CDR2 SAAADI. CDR3 sequence reads: CASSESVAGGPWETQYF. The CDR3 DNA sequence: TGCGCCAGCAGTGAGTCCGTAGCGGGGGGGCCCTGGGAGACCCAGTACTTC.

This chain connects TRBV5-4 to TRBJ1-5; D gene uncertain. This CDR3 comprises 15 residues. Trimming took off 0 bases at V and 4 bases at J, with 11 bases between the two ends. Per germline, CDR1 SGHNT and CDR2 YYREEE (reference sequence). The CDR3 sequence: CASSLAPDLNQPQHF. The CDR3 nucleotides are TGTGCCAGCAGCTTGGCTCCTGACCTTAATCAGCCCCAGCATTTT.

Notes on this clone: Different DNA sequences within this sample yield the same CDR3. The chain joins TRBV28 to TRBJ1-1; 7 nucleotides match TRBD1. This CDR3 is built from 14 residues. Per the germline V gene, CDR1 is MDHEN and CDR2 is SYDVKM. The V gene end was trimmed by 5 bases and the J gene end by 1 base; junction bases not matched to a gene: 4. The CDR3 loop reads CASSTRQGNTEAFF. The CDR3 nucleotides read TGTGCCAGCAGTACCAGACAGGGGAACACTGAAGCTTTCTTT.

The V gene is TRBV30, the J gene TRBJ2-1, with 10 nucleotides matching TRBD1. Unmatched junction bases numbered 4, after V lost 0 bases and J lost 8 bases. The CDR3 covers 14 residues. Per the germline V gene, CDR1 is GTSNPN and CDR2 is SVGIG (reference sequence). This CDR3 reads CAWSVQTGGDEQFF. Here the CDR3 DNA reads TGTGCCTGGAGTGTGCAGACAGGGGGCGATGAGCAGTTCTTC.